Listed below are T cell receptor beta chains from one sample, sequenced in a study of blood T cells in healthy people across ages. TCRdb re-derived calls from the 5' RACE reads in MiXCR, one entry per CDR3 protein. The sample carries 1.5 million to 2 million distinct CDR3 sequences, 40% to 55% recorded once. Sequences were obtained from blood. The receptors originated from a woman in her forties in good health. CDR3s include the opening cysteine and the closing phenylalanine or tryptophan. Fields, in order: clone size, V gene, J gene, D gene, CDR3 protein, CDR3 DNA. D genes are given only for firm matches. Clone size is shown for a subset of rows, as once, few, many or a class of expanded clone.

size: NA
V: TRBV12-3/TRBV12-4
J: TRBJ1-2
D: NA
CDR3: CASRPALGSIYGYTF
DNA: TGTGCCAGCAGACCCGCGCTGGGCTCAATCTATGGCTACACCTTC

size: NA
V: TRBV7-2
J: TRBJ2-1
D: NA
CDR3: CASSSNNYNEQFF
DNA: TGTGCCAGCAGCTCGAATAATTACAATGAGCAGTTCTTC

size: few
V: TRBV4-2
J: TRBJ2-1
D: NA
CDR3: CASSQEGGYGFGNEQFF
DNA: TGTGCCAGCAGCCAAGAGGGTGGCTATGGATTCGGCAATGAGCAGTTCTTC

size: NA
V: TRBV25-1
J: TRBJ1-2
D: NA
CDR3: CASSDPTGSDYGYIF
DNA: TGTGCCAGCAGTGACCCAACAGGGTCGGACTATGGCTACATCTTC

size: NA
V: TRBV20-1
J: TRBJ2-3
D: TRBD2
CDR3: CSARSIPGTRSTDTQYF
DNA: TGCAGTGCTAGATCCATTCCCGGGACTAGGAGCACAGATACGCAGTATTTT

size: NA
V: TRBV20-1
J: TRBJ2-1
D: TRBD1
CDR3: CSARAMGQGYNEQFF
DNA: TGCAGTGCTAGAGCCATGGGACAGGGATACAATGAGCAGTTCTTC

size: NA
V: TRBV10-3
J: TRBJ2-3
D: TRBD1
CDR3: CAISDRDRDLADTQYF
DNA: TGTGCCATCAGTGATCGGGACAGGGACTTGGCAGATACGCAGTATTTT

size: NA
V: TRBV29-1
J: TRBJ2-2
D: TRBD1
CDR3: CSVEMDRGGPGELFF
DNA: TGCAGCGTGGAAATGGACAGGGGGGGTCCCGGGGAGCTGTTTTTT

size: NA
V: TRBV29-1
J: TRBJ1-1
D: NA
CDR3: CSVGRDTRTTEAFF
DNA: TGCAGCGTGGGGAGGGACACGAGGACCACTGAAGCTTTCTTT

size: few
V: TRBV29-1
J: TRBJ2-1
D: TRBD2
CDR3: CSVEEAGDLSYNEQFF
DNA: TGCAGCGTTGAAGAAGCGGGGGACCTATCCTACAATGAGCAGTTCTTC

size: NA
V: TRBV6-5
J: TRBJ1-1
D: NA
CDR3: CASRERGNTEAFF
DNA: TGTGCCAGCAGGGAACGGGGGAACACTGAAGCTTTCTTT

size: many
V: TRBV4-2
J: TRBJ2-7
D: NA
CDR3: CASSQDSSYEQYF
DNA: TGTGCCAGCAGCCAAGATAGTTCCTACGAGCAGTACTTC

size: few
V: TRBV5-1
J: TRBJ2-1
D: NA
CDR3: CASSLAALSSYNEQFF
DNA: TGCGCCAGCAGCTTGGCTGCGCTTAGCTCCTACAATGAGCAGTTCTTC

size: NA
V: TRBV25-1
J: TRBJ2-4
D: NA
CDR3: CASSEAGVSIQYF
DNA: TGTGCCAGCAGTGAGGCAGGGGTATCCATTCAGTACTTC

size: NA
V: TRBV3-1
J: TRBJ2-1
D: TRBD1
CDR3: CASSQDGQGFEQFF
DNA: TGTGCCAGCAGCCAAGATGGACAGGGGTTTGAGCAGTTCTTC

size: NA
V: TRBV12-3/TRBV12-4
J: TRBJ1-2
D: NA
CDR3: CASSLGGREGGYTF
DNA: TGTGCCAGCAGTTTGGGGGGCAGGGAAGGCGGCTACACCTTC

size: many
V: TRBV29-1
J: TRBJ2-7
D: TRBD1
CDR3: CSVDIRQGVQTQTYEQYF
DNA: TGCAGCGTTGATATTAGACAGGGGGTCCAAACCCAAACCTACGAGCAGTACTTC

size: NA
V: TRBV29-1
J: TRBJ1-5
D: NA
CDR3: CSVADGGNQPQHF
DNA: TGCAGCGTGGCGGATGGGGGCAATCAGCCCCAGCATTTT

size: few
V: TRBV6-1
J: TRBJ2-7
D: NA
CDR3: CASSEIVVGIYEQYF
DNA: TGTGCCAGCAGTGAAATTGTGGTCGGGATCTACGAGCAGTACTTC

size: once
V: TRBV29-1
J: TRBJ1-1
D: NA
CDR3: CSVHHSMNTEAFF
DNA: TGCAGCGTCCACCACAGTATGAACACTGAAGCTTTCTTT

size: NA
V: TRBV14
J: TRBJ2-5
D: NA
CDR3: CASSQDLSSTQYF
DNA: TGTGCCAGCAGCCAAGATCTGAGCAGTACCCAGTACTTC

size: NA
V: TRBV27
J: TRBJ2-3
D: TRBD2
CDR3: CASSFLLGLATDTQYF
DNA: TGTGCCAGCAGTTTTCTCCTAGGACTAGCTACAGATACGCAGTATTTT

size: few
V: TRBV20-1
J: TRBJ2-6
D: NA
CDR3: CSARETMRANVLTF
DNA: TGCAGTGCTAGAGAGACCATGAGGGCCAACGTCCTGACTTTC

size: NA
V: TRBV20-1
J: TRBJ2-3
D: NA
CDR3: CSRRGAISTDTQYF
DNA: TGCAGTCGAAGAGGGGCTATCAGCACAGATACGCAGTATTTT

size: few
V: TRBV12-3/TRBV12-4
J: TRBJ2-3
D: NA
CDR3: CASSRRLRTDTQYF
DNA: TGTGCCAGCAGCCGACGACTTAGAACAGATACGCAGTATTTT

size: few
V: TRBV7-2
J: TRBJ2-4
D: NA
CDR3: CASSLGQGILAKNIQYF
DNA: TGTGCCAGCAGCTTAGGGCAGGGGATTCTAGCCAAAAACATTCAGTACTTC

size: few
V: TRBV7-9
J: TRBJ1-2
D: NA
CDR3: CASSSGDIPYGYTF
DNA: TGTGCCAGCAGCTCGGGGGACATCCCCTATGGCTACACCTTC

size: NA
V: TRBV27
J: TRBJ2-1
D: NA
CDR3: CASSFQRRNEQFF
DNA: TGTGCCAGCAGTTTCCAGCGGCGCAATGAGCAGTTCTTC